The rows below give T cell receptor beta chains drawn from one sample of a study of T cell repertoires in cytomegalovirus infection. TCRdb called the reads again in MiXCR, with one record for every CDR3 protein. The sample carries 200,000 or so distinct CDR3 sequences, roughly 28% recorded once. Specimen: PBMCs. These receptors were collected from a human donor in good health (CMV status not recorded). Some clones in this sample may be carry-over from other donors' samples. The CDR3 runs from the conserved cysteine through the conserved F or W. Size values are once, few and many counts, or a class for expanded clones, and some rows have none.

v_call: TRBV6-2/TRBV6-3
clone_size: few
j_call: TRBJ2-7
cdr3_aa: CASIPQGATYEQYF

v_call: TRBV7-2
clone_size: few
j_call: TRBJ1-1
cdr3_aa: CASSLAPGNTEAFF

v_call: TRBV7-2
clone_size: few
j_call: TRBJ1-1
cdr3_aa: CASSFFGNTEAFF

v_call: TRBV7-9
clone_size: many
j_call: TRBJ2-1
cdr3_aa: CASSPQVPLGHEQFF

v_call: TRBV10-3
clone_size: .
j_call: TRBJ2-1
cdr3_aa: CAISRNSPVSSYNEQFF

v_call: TRBV7-6
clone_size: .
j_call: TRBJ1-1
cdr3_aa: CASSRGPNTEAFF

v_call: TRBV4-1
clone_size: few
j_call: TRBJ1-2
cdr3_aa: CASSQRLTGDYGYTF

v_call: TRBV6-1
clone_size: few
j_call: TRBJ2-5
cdr3_aa: CASSRPGLAKETQYF

v_call: TRBV29-1
clone_size: .
j_call: TRBJ2-1
cdr3_aa: CSVEDPDRNSYNEQFF

v_call: TRBV12-3/TRBV12-4
clone_size: many
j_call: TRBJ1-4
cdr3_aa: CASTPKTPTNEKLFF

v_call: TRBV19
clone_size: few
j_call: TRBJ1-6
cdr3_aa: CASSPTGGRNSPLHF

v_call: TRBV7-8
clone_size: .
j_call: TRBJ2-7
cdr3_aa: CASSSTGTLEAYEQYF

v_call: TRBV11-2
clone_size: many
j_call: TRBJ2-2
cdr3_aa: CASSPGDTGELFF

v_call: TRBV28
clone_size: .
j_call: TRBJ1-5
cdr3_aa: CASSFLDRENQPQHF

v_call: TRBV6-2/TRBV6-3
clone_size: .
j_call: TRBJ1-5
cdr3_aa: CASSIHGNNQPQHF

v_call: TRBV24-1
clone_size: few
j_call: TRBJ2-3
cdr3_aa: CATSDRGPGTDTQYF

v_call: TRBV7-2
clone_size: many
j_call: TRBJ2-7
cdr3_aa: CASSLGPGLSYEQYF

v_call: TRBV10-3
clone_size: few
j_call: TRBJ1-2
cdr3_aa: CAISGERETNYGYTF

v_call: TRBV12-3/TRBV12-4
clone_size: few
j_call: TRBJ2-2
cdr3_aa: CASSPGQGEAGELFF

v_call: TRBV7-9
clone_size: .
j_call: TRBJ1-1
cdr3_aa: CASSTGTGGQNTEAFF

v_call: TRBV12-3/TRBV12-4
clone_size: .
j_call: TRBJ1-3
cdr3_aa: CASRRGQDSGNTIYF

v_call: TRBV7-2
clone_size: many
j_call: TRBJ2-5
cdr3_aa: CASSLPGETQYF

v_call: TRBV7-8
clone_size: few
j_call: TRBJ1-1
cdr3_aa: CASSFTGTGETEAFF

v_call: TRBV7-6
clone_size: .
j_call: TRBJ2-1
cdr3_aa: CASSLRGTSYNEQFF

v_call: TRBV12-5
clone_size: .
j_call: TRBJ1-1
cdr3_aa: CASGLWDTEAFF

v_call: TRBV20-1
clone_size: .
j_call: TRBJ1-2
cdr3_aa: CSAPGGSRGYTF

v_call: TRBV29-1
clone_size: .
j_call: TRBJ1-1
cdr3_aa: CSAGPGAQRNTEAFF

v_call: TRBV14
clone_size: few
j_call: TRBJ1-1
cdr3_aa: CASSQEAINLGEAFF

v_call: TRBV6-2/TRBV6-3
clone_size: .
j_call: TRBJ1-1
cdr3_aa: CASSYTPAGTEKNTEAFF